This T cell receptor (beta chain) is drawn from a study of blood T cell repertoires in COVID-19. About the study: Whether acute or convalescent, the COVID-19 samples came from the United States, Italy and Spain.

This CDR3 is built from 15 residues. V dropped 2 bases and J dropped 0 bases, with 8 bases sitting between them. CDR1 and CDR2 (germline): SGHAT, FQNNGV. Only in-frame clones appear in the TCRdb table, and some are missing; sequencing was by immunoSEQ multiplex PCR. The sample lists approximately 180,000 clones; less than 85% were seen once. The sequenced sample consisted of PBMCs or T cells enriched from blood (not recorded which). The J gene is TRBJ2-1, the V gene TRBV11-2; no clear D gene. This TCR derives from an older woman with acute COVID-19. CDR3 loop: CASSLMSNSYNEQFF. For the CDR3, the DNA is TGTGCCAGCAGCTTAATGTCAAACTCCTACAATGAGCAGTTCTTC.